This T cell receptor (beta chain) was found in a study of control samples from healthy donors and cancer patients. The V and J ends lost 2 bases and 4 bases respectively, with 20 bases between them. CDR3 length: 17 residues. Germline assignment: CDR1 MGHDK and CDR2 SYGVNS. Clones were sequenced by immunoSEQ multiplex PCR, and TCRdb holds only the in-frame ones, with some missing. The data hold 160,000 or so clones, with approximately 93% observed a single time. Input material: blood. The sequence came from a woman in her thirties or forties in good health. This chain uses TRBV25-1 with TRBJ1-2, with D unclear. The CDR3 region is CASSEKFGQRTLYGYTF. The DNA for the CDR3 is TGTGCCAGCAGTGAAAAATTCGGGCAGAGGACCCTCTATGGCTACACCTTC.